This T cell receptor (beta chain) is drawn from a study of Tregs in tolerant kidney transplant recipients (dated by TCRdb to about 2019). Turning to the overall study: The study used TCRbeta sequencing to identify donor-specific regulatory T cells before combined kidney and bone marrow transplantation, then tracked those cells after transplant. Paper-wide results and their limitations: Biological reproducibility was not directly assessed, although technical replication error appeared to be minimal. The study was constrained by small patient numbers, and validation of the findings is required in larger populations and under other immunosuppression protocols. In tolerant patients, donor-specific Tregs expanded more than Tregs overall, which suggests antigen-driven rather than nonspecific expansion. For some patients the PCR primers changed over time, which made it impossible to compare the samples from those patients at the nucleotide level. Expanding Tregs with activated donor B cells appeared to identify the most biologically relevant and donor-specific TCRbeta repertoire.

V is pared back by 2 bases and J by 4 bases, with 22 bases lying between the germline termini. The germline V gene specifies SGHAT as CDR1 and FQNNGV as CDR2. Including cysteine and phenylalanine, the CDR3 has 18 amino acids. This entry keeps only the CDR3 DNA: 54 bases, framed from base 1. For TCRbeta CDR3 sequencing, genomic DNA from the sorted cells was extracted using the QIAGEN DNeasy Blood and Tissue Kit. High-throughput TCRbeta CDR3 sequencing, including PCR amplification with bias correction and internal controls, was performed commercially through immunoSEQ. In the original analysis: Unique productive TCRbeta sequences were defined by CDR3 nucleotide sequence when primers matched and otherwise by CDR3 amino acid sequence together with Vbeta and Jbeta genes. To correct sorting error, sequences shared between sorted populations at a frequency ratio of 2:1 or less were removed; the rest were assigned to the higher population. Sequences were defined as donor-reactive when expanded at least 5-fold in CFSE-low cells versus unstimulated cells and present at a frequency of at least 0.01% in CFSE-low cells. Repertoire divergence was quantified by Jensen-Shannon divergence calculated from the top 100 TCRbeta sequences ranked by frequency. When a sample had multiple sequencing runs, each run was corrected for sorting error separately and the runs were then pooled. Here the immuneACCESS table is served through TCRdb, limited to in-frame sequences with V and J called. Missing clones are a known gap in these copies; in checked studies unresolved V genes cover under half, and the rest lacks a known reason. V and J calls and clone size come straight from that table; D and trimming were deduced from the DNA. The sample table contains approximately 90,000 clones; only one count was recorded for roughly 93% of them. The ten largest clones represent around 1.5% of the sample.

The transplants used related donors with nonmyeloablative bone marrow transplantation, and mixed chimerism in the human trials was transient. Unstimulated Tregs (CD4+CD25+CD127-), CD4+ non-Tregs (CD4+CD25-), CD4 and CD8 cells were FACS-sorted from thawed PBMCs. The patients were a few recipients of combined kidney and bone marrow transplants from the ITN036ST trial, and samples were available only for these trial subjects. Healthy control blood was separated into PBMCs by Ficoll density gradient and cryopreserved, and patient PBMCs were collected both before and after transplant. Worth noting for this clone: What this receptor recognizes is not known. No base qualities exist here, and no much larger clone lies one base off it.

This TCR derives from a human patient who received a combined kidney and bone marrow transplant. A transplant means some T cells may be of graft donor rather than patient origin. Here the chain combines TRBV11-2 and TRBJ2-3, with TRBD1 as a weak D call on 7 bases. The sequences come from CD4+ T cells from blood (PBMCs), collected 12 months after the transplant. The CDR3 protein is CASSLSGGRGVQSDTQYF. At the DNA level, the sequence is TGTGCCAGCAGCTTATCAGGGGGGCGAGGGGTTCAATCAGATACGCAGTATTTT.